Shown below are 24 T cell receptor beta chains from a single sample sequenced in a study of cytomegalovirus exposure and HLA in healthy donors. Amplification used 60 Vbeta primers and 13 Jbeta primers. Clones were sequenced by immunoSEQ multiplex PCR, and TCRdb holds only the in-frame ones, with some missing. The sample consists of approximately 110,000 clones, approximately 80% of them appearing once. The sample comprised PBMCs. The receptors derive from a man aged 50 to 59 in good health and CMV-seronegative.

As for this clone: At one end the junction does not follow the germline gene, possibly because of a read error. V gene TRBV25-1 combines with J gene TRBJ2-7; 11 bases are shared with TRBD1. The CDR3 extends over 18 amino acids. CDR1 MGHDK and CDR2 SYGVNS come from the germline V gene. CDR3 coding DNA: TGTGCCAGCAGTGCCGGGACAGGGGGTTCCCTTGGTATCTACGAGCAGCACTTC. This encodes CASSAGTGGSLGIYEQHF.

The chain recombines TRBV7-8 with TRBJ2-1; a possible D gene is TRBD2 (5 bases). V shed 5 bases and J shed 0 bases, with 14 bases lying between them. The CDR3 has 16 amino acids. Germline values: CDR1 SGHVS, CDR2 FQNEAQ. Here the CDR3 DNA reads TGTGCCAGCAGCCTAGAACTAGAGAGCTCCTACAATGAGCAGTTCTTC. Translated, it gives CASSLELESSYNEQFF.

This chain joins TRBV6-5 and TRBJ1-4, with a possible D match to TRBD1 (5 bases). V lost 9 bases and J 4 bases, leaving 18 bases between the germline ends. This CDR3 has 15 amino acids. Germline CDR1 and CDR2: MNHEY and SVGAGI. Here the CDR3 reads CASKWRGGGNEKLFF. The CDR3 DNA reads TGTGCCAGTAAATGGAGGGGCGGGGGTAATGAAAAACTGTTTTTT.

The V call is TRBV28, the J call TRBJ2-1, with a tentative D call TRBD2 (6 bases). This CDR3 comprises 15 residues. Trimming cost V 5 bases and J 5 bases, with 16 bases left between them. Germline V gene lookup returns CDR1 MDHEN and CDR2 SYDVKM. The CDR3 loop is CASSPMVAADNEQFF. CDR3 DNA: TGTGCCAGCAGTCCCATGGTAGCGGCTGACAATGAGCAGTTCTTC.

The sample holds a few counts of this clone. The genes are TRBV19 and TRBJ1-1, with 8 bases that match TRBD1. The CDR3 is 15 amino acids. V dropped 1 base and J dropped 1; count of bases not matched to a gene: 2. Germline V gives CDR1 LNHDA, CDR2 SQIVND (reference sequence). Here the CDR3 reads CASSIAGQGNTEAFF. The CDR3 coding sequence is TGTGCCAGTAGTATAGCCGGACAGGGGAACACTGAAGCTTTCTTT.

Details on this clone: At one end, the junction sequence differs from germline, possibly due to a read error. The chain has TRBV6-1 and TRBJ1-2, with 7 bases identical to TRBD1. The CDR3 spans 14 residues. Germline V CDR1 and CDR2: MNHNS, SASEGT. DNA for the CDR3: TGTGCCAGCCGACAGGGACAGTTTAACTATGGCTACCCCTTC. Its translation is CASRQGQFNYGYPF.

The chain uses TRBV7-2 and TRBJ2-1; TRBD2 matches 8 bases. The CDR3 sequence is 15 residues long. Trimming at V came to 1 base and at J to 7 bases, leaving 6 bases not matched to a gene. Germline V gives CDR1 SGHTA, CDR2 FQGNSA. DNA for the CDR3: TGTGCCAGCAGCTTAGAGGCCGGGGGGGAGAATGAGCAGTTCTTC. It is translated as CASSLEAGGENEQFF.

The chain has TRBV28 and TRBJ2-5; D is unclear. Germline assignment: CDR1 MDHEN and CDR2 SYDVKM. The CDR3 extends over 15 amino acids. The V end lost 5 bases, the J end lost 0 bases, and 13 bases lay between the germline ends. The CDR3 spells CASSRNFRDQETQYF. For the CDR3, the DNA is TGTGCCAGCAGTCGAAACTTCCGGGACCAAGAGACCCAGTACTTC.

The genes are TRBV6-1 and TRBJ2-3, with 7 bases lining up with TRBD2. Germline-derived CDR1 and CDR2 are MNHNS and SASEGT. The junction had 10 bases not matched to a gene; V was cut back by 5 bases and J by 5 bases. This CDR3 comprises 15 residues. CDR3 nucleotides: TGTGCCAGCAGTTTGGCGGGGGACCACAGAGATACGCAGTATTTT. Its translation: CASSLAGDHRDTQYF.

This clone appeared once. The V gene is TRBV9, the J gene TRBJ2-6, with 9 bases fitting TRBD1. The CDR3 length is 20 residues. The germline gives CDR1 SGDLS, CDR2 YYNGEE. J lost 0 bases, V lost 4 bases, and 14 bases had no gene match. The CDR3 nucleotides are TGTGCCAGCAGCCAAGGCAGTCTCCGGGACAGGGACTCTGGGGCCAACGTCCTGACTTTC. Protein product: CASSQGSLRDRDSGANVLTF.

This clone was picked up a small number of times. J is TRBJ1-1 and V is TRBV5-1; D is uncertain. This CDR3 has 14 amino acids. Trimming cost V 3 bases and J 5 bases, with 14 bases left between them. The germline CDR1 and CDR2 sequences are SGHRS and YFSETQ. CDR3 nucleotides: TGCGCCAGCAGCTATGAACCGTTGGAGACTGAAGCTTTCTTT. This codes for CASSYEPLETEAFF. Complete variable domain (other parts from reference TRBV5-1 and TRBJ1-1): KAGVTQTPRYLIKTRGQQVTLSCSPISGHRSVSWYQQTPGQGLQFLFEYFSETQRNKGNFPGRFSGRQFSNSRSEMNVSTLELGDSALYLCASSYEPLETEAFFGQGTRLTVV.

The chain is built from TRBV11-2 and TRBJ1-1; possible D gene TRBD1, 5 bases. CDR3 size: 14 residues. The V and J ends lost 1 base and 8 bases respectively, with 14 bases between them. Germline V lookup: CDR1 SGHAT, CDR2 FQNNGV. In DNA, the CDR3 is TGTGCCAGCAGCTTAGCTCGGTCGGCAGGGGAAGCTTTCTTT. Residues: CASSLARSAGEAFF. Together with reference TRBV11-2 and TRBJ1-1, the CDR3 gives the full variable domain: EAGVAQSPRYKIIEKRQSVAFWCNPISGHATLYWYQQILGQGPKLLIQFQNNGVVDDSQLPKDRFSAERLKGVDSTLKIQPAKLEDSAVYLCASSLARSAGEAFFGQGTRLTVV.

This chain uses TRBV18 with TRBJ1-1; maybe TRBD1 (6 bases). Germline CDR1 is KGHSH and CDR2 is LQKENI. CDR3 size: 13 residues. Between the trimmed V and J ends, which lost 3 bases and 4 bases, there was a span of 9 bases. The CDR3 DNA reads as TGTGCCAGCTCACCTACAGGGTCCACTGAAGCTTTCTTT. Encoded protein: CASSPTGSTEAFF.

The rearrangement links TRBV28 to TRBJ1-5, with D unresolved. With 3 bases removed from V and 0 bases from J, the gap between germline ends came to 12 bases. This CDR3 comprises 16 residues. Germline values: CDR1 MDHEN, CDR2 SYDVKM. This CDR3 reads CASSFLRDYSNQPQHF. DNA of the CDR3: TGTGCCAGCAGTTTTTTGCGGGATTATAGCAATCAGCCCCAGCATTTT.

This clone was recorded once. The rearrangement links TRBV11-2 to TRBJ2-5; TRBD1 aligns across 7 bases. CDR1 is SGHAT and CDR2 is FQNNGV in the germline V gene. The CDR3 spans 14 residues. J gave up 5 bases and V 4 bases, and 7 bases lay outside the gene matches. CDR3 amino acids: CASSSDRVVETQYF. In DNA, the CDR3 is TGTGCCAGCAGCTCCGACAGGGTAGTGGAGACCCAGTACTTC. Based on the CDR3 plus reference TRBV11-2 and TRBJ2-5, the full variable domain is EAGVAQSPRYKIIEKRQSVAFWCNPISGHATLYWYQQILGQGPKLLIQFQNNGVVDDSQLPKDRFSAERLKGVDSTLKIQPAKLEDSAVYLCASSSDRVVETQYFGPGTRLLVL.

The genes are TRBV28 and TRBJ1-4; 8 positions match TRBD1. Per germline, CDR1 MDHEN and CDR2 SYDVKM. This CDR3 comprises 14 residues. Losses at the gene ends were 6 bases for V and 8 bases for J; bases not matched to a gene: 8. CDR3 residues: CASRPDREGEKLFF. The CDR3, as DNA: TGTGCCAGCAGGCCGGACAGGGAAGGGGAAAAACTGTTTTTT.

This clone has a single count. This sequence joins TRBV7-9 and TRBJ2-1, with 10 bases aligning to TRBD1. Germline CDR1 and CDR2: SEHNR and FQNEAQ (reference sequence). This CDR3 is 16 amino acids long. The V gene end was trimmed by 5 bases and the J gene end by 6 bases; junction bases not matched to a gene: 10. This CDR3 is CASSGERRTGGNEQFF. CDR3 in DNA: TGTGCCAGCAGCGGAGAAAGGCGGACAGGGGGCAATGAGCAGTTCTTC.

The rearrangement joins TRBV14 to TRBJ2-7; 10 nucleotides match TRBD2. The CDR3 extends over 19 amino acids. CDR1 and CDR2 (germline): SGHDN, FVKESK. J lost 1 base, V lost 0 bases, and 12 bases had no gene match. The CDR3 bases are TGTGCCAGCAGCCAAGATCGTCAGCGGGGGGGGAGTCAGTCCTACGAGCAGTACTTC. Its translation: CASSQDRQRGGSQSYEQYF. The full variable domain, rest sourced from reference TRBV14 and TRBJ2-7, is EAGVTQFPSHSVIEKGQTVTLRCDPISGHDNLYWYRRVMGKEIKFLLHFVKESKQDESGMPNNRFLAERTGGTYSTLKVQPAELEDSGVYFCASSQDRQRGGSQSYEQYFGPGTRLTVT.

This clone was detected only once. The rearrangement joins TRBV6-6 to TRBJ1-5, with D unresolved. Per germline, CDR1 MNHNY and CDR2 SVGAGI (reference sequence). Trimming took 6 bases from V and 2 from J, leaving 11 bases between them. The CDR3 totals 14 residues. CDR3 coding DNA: TGTGCCAGCAGCCCCGAACTGGGCAATCAGCCCCAGCATTTT. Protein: CASSPELGNQPQHF.

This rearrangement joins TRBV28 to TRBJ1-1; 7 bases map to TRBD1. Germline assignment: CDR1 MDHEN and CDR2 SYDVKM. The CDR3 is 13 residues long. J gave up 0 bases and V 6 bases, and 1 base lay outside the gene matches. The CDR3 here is CASRGQMNTEAFF. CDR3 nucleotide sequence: TGTGCCAGCAGGGGACAGATGAACACTGAAGCTTTCTTT.

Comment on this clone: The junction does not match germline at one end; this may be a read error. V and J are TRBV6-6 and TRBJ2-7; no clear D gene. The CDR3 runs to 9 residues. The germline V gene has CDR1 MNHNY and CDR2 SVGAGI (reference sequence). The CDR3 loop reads CPGPYEQYF. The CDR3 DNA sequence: TGCCCTGGGCCCTACGAGCAGTACTTC.

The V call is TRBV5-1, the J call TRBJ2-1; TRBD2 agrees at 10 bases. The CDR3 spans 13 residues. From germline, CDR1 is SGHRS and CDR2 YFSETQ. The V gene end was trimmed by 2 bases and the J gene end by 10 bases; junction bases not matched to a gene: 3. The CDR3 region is CASSFTSGVEQFF. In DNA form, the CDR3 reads TGCGCCAGCAGCTTTACTAGCGGGGTCGAGCAGTTCTTC.

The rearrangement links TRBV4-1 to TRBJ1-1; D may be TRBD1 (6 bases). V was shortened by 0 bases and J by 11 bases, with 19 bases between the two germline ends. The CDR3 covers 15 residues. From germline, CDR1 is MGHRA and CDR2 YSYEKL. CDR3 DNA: TGCGCCAGCAGCCAAGATCCCTCGGACAGCTTGAGGGCTTTCTTT. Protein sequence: CASSQDPSDSLRAFF.

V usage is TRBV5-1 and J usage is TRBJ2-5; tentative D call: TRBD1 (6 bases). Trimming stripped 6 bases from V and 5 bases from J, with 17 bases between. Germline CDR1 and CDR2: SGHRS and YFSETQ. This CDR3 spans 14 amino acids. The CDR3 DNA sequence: TGCGCCAGCAAGACGGGTACAGGGTTGGAGACCCAGTACTTC. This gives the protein CASKTGTGLETQYF.